This T cell receptor beta chain was captured in a study of Ad26.COV2.S vaccination and SARS-CoV-2 variants. Study information: Intramuscular Ad26.COV2.S at 5x10^10 or 1x10^11 viral particles.

Noted treatment: roughly 18 received Ad26.COV2.S at low or high dose, single or two shots; 5 received placebo; per-sample allocation not given. Specimens were obtained on day 63 following the first vaccine or placebo injection. Its platform was an Ad26 vector, and its expressed antigen was Wuhan-strain SARS-CoV-2 spike. J gave up 9 bases and V 5 bases, and 6 bases lay outside the gene matches. Germline V gene sequence: CDR1 SNHLY, CDR2 FYNNEI. The CDR3 is made up of 14 amino acids. Sequencing used immunoSEQ multiplex PCR; TCRdb keeps in-frame clones, though not all of them. The sample has 450,000 to 550,000 clones; around 89% are singletons.

This TCR derives from a person between 18 and 65 years old who received the Ad26.COV2.S COVID-19 vaccine or a placebo. V is TRBV2 and J is TRBJ1-6, with 8 positions matching TRBD1. Source: peripheral blood, taken in a trial of Ad26.COV2.S vaccine versus placebo. Written as DNA, the CDR3 is TGTGCCAGCAGTACCCGGACAGGGAGTTCACCCCTCCACTTT. It yields the protein CASSTRTGSSPLHF.